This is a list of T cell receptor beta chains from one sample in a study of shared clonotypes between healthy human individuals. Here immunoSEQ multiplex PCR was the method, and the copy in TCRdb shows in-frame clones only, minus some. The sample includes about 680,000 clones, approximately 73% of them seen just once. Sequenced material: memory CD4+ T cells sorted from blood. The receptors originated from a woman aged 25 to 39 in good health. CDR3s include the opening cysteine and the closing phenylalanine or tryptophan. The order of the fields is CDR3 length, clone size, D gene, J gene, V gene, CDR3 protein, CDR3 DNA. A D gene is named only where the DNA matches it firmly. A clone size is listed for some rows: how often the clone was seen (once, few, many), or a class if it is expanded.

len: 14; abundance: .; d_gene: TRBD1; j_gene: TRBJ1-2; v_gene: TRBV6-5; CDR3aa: CASRTGTGAYGYTF; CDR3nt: TGTGCCAGCAGGACCGGGACAGGGGCCTATGGCTACACCTTC
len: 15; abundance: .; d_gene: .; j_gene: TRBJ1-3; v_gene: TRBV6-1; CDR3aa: CASSERHYSGNTIYF; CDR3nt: TGTGCCAGCAGTGAAAGGCACTACTCTGGAAACACCATATATTTT
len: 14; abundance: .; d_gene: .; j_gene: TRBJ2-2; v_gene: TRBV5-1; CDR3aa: CASSFPDGSRELFF; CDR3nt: TGCGCCAGCAGCTTCCCGGACGGCAGCCGGGAGCTGTTTTTT
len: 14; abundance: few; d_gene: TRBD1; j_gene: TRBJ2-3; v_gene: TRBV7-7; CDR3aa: CASSHDRETDTQYF; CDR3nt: TGTGCCAGCAGCCACGACAGGGAGACAGATACGCAGTATTTT
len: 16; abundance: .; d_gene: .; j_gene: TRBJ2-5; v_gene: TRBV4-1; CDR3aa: CASSQEVAIREETQYF; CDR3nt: TGCGCCAGCAGCCAGGAAGTGGCCATAAGGGAAGAGACCCAGTACTTC
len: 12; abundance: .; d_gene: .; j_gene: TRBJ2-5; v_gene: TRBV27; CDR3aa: CASKRGQETQYF; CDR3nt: TGTGCCAGCAAGAGGGGGCAAGAGACCCAGTACTTC
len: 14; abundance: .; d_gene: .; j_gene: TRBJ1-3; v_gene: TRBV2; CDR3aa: CASMREYSGNTIYF; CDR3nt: TGTGCCAGCATGAGGGAATACTCTGGAAACACCATATATTTT
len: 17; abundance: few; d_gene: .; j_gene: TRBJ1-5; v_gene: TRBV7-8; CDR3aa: CASSPDPRVTRGQPQHF; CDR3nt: TGTGCCAGCAGCCCCGACCCCCGGGTAACTCGCGGGCAGCCCCAGCATTTT
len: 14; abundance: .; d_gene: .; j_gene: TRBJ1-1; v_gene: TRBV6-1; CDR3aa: CASSESQGITEAFF; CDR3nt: TGTGCCAGCAGTGAAAGTCAGGGGATAACTGAAGCTTTCTTT
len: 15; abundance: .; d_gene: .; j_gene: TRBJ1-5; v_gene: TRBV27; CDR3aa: CASSYQGWGNQPQHF; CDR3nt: TGTGCCAGCAGTTATCAGGGTTGGGGCAATCAGCCCCAGCATTTT
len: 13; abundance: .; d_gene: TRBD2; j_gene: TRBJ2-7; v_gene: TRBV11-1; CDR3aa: CASNHSGRDEQYF; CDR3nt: TGTGCCAGCAACCATAGCGGGAGGGACGAGCAGTACTTC
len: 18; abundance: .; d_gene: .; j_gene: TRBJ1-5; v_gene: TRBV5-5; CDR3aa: CASNRGFGPTELNQPQHF; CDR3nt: TGTGCCAGCAACCGAGGGTTCGGACCGACCGAACTCAATCAGCCCCAGCATTTT
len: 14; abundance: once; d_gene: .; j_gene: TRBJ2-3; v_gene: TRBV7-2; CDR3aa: CASSLSTSTDTQYF; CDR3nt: TGTGCCAGCAGCCTCAGTACGAGCACAGATACGCAGTATTTT
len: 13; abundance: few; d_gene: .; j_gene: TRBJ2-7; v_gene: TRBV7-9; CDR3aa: CASSFASAYEQYF; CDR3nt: TGTGCCAGCAGCTTTGCTAGCGCCTACGAGCAGTACTTC
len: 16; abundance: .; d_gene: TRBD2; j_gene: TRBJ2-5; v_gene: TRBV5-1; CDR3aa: CASSFGVLAGLETQYF; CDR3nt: TGCGCCAGCAGCTTCGGAGTACTAGCGGGATTGGAGACCCAGTACTTC
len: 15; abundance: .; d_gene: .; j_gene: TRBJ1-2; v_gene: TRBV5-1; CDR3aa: CASSLASGARTGYTF; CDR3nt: TGCGCCAGCAGCTTGGCTTCGGGGGCTCGGACTGGCTACACCTTC
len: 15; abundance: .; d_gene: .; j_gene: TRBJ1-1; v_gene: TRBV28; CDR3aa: CASSSPTEGSTEAFF; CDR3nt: TGTGCCAGCAGTTCCCCGACGGAGGGAAGTACTGAAGCTTTCTTT
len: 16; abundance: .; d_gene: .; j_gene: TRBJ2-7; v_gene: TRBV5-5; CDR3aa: CASRGRTAALSYEQYF; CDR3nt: TGTGCCAGCAGGGGAAGAACAGCAGCCCTCTCCTACGAGCAGTACTTC
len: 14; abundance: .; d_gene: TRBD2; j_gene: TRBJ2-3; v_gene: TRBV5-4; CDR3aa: CASSLRDYTDTQYF; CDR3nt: TGTGCCAGCAGCCTACGGGACTACACAGATACGCAGTATTTT
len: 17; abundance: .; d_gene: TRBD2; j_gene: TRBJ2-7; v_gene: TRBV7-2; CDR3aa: CASSLVGGLDSWREQYF; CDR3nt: TGTGCCAGCAGTTTAGTCGGGGGACTAGACTCTTGGCGCGAGCAGTACTTC
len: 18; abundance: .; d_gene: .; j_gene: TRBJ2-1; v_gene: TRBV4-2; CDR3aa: CASSQARLGTRTYNEQFF; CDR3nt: TGTGCCAGCAGCCAGGCGCGACTCGGGACACGGACCTACAATGAGCAGTTCTTC
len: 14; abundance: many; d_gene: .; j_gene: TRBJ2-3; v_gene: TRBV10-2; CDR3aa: CASSTGWGTDTQYF; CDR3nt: TGCGCCAGCAGTACAGGGTGGGGGACAGATACGCAGTATTTT
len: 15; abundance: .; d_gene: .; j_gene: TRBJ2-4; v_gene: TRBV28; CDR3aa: CASSLAGAAKNIQYF; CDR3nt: TGTGCCAGCAGTTTGGCGGGGGCTGCCAAAAACATTCAGTACTTC
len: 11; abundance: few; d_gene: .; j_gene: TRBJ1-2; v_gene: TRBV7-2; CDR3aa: CASSLTYGYTF; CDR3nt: TGTGCCAGCAGCTTGACCTATGGCTACACCTTC
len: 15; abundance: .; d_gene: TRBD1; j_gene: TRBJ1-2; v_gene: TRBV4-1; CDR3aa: CASSQGDRANYGYTF; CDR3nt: TGCGCCAGCAGCCAAGGGGACAGAGCTAACTATGGCTACACCTTC
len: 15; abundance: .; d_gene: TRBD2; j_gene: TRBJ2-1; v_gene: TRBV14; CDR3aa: CASSQAGTRRNEQFF; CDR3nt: TGTGCCAGCAGCCAAGCCGGGACTAGACGCAATGAGCAGTTCTTC
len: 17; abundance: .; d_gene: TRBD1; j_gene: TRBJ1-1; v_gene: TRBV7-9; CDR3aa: CASSLAMGQGAIAEAFF; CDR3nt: TGTGCCAGCAGCTTAGCGATGGGACAGGGGGCCATCGCTGAAGCTTTCTTT
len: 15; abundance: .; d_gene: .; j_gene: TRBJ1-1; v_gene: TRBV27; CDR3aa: CASSLFLAENTEAFF; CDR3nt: TGTGCCAGCAGTTTATTCTTAGCGGAAAACACTGAAGCTTTCTTT
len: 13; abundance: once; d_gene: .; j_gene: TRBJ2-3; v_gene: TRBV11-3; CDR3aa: CASSSHSTDTQYF; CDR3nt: TGTGCCAGCAGCTCGCACAGCACAGATACGCAGTATTTT
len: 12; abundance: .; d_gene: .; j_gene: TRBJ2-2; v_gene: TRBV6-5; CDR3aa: CASSTGGGELFF; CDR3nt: TGTGCCAGCAGTACGGGCGGGGGGGAGCTGTTTTTT